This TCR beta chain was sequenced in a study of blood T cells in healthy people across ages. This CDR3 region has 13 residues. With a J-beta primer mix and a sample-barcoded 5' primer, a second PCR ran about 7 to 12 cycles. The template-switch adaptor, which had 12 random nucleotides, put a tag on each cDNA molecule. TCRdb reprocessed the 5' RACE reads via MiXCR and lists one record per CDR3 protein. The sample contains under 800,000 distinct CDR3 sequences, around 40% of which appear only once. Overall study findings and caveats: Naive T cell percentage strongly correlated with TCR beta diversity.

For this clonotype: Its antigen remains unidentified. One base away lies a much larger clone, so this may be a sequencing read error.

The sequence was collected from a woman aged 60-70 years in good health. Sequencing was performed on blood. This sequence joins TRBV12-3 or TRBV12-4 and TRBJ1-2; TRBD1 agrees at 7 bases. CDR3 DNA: TGTGCCAGCAGTGTGGGACAGAACTATGGCTACATCTTC. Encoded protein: CASSVGQNYGYIF.